This T cell receptor beta chain was profiled in a study of T cell changes during pregnancy in multiple sclerosis. CDR1 MRHNA and CDR2 SNTAGT come from the germline V gene. Trimming at V came to 2 bases and at J to 2 bases, leaving 6 bases not matched to a gene. The CDR3 spans 16 residues. Data came from immunoSEQ multiplex PCR; TCRdb stores just in-frame clones and leaves some out. This table holds around 81,000 clones, roughly 89% found once. The receptor was derived from a female donor in good health, enrolled as a control in a pregnancy study. The sample in question was peripheral blood, obtained after pregnancy. The V call is TRBV6-4, the J call TRBJ2-3; 8 nucleotides match TRBD2. For the CDR3, the DNA is TGTGCCAGCAGTGACCGAGCGGGGGAGGCCACAGATACGCAGTATTTT. Its translation: CASSDRAGEATDTQYF.